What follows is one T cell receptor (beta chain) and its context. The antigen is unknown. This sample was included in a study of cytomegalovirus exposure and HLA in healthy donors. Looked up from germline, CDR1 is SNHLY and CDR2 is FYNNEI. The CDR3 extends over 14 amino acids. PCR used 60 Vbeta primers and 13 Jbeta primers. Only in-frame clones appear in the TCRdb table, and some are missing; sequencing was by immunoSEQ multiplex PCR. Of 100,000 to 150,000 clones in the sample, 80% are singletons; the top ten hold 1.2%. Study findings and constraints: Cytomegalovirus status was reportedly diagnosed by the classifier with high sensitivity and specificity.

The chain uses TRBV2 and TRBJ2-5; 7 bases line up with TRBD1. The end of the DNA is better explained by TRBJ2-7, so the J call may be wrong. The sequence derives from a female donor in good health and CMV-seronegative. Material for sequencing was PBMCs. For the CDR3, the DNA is TGTGCCAGCACCGCTGGGGCAGGGGGCTACGAGCAGTACTTC. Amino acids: CASTAGAGGYEQYF.